The rows below give T cell receptor beta chains drawn from one sample of a study of blood T cell repertoires in COVID-19. Method: immunoSEQ multiplex PCR; TCRdb's copy keeps in-frame clones and lacks some. The sample holds about 210,000 clones; almost 90% are singletons and the top ten take 1.6%. The material sequenced was peripheral blood. The receptors here all came from a man between 18 and 35 years old with active or convalescent COVID-19. Each CDR3 is given with its conserved first and last residue. Each record gives: clone size, V gene, D gene, J gene, CDR3 DNA, CDR3 protein. A D gene is named only where the DNA matches it firmly. Some rows have no size entry. The others give once, few or many, or a class for an expanded clone.

-	TRBV7-2	-	TRBJ2-2	TGTGCCAGCAGCTTAGTTCGGAACACCGGGGAGCTGTTTTTT	CASSLVRNTGELFF
-	TRBV7-3	-	TRBJ1-6	TGTGCCAGCAGCACGCAGGGAGGAGATAATTCACCCCTCCACTTT	CASSTQGGDNSPLHF
-	TRBV9	TRBD1	TRBJ2-3	TGTGCCAGCAGCGTAGAAAAGGGGGCGCAAACAGATACGCAGTATTTT	CASSVEKGAQTDTQYF
-	TRBV4-2	TRBD2	TRBJ2-3	TGTGCCAGCAGCCAAGGTCCTAGCGGGAGCACAGATACGCAGTATTTT	CASSQGPSGSTDTQYF
-	TRBV7-2	-	TRBJ2-7	TGTGCCAGCAGCTTAATTCGGGGGAACGAGCAGTACTTC	CASSLIRGNEQYF
-	TRBV12-3/TRBV12-4	-	TRBJ1-1	TGTGCCACCCTGACACTCTTGAACACTGAAGCTTTCTTT	CATLTLLNTEAFF
once	TRBV9	-	TRBJ2-7	TGTGCCAGCAGCGCCCGGGACATATCCTACGAGCAGTACTTC	CASSARDISYEQYF
-	TRBV11-2	TRBD1	TRBJ1-2	TGTGCCAGCAGCTCTTGGGTAGGGGGCAGGTATGGCTACACCTTC	CASSSWVGGRYGYTF
-	TRBV5-1	TRBD1	TRBJ1-2	TGCGCCAGCAGCCTGGACAGGGTGGGTGGCTACACCTTC	CASSLDRVGGYTF
-	TRBV4-1	TRBD2	TRBJ2-7	TGCGCCAGCAGCCAAGATCGGGGACTAGCGGGAGTAGGGTCCTACGAGCAGTACTTC	CASSQDRGLAGVGSYEQYF
-	TRBV30	TRBD1	TRBJ1-6	TGTGCCTGGAACGGGGACAGAGCTTATAATTCACCCCTCCACTTT	CAWNGDRAYNSPLHF
-	TRBV5-4	TRBD2	TRBJ2-3	TGTGCCAGCAGCTTGGCCGGGATAGCGGGAGTTACAGATACGCAGTATTTT	CASSLAGIAGVTDTQYF
-	TRBV7-7	TRBD1	TRBJ2-3	TGTGCCAGCAGCGTCGGGACAGGGAAGGCGAAGTATTTT	CASSVGTGKAKYF
-	TRBV19	TRBD1	TRBJ1-6	TGTGCCAGTAGCTCGGACAGGGTTGGGAATTCACCCCTCCACTTT	CASSSDRVGNSPLHF
once	TRBV15	TRBD1	TRBJ1-2	TGTGCCACCAGCGAGAGGCAGGGGGTGGGAAACTATGGCTACACCTTC	CATSERQGVGNYGYTF
-	TRBV9	TRBD2	TRBJ2-5	TGTGCCAGCAGCGTAGTCGGGGGGGCCGGGGAGACCCAGTACTTC	CASSVVGGAGETQYF
-	TRBV3-1/TRBV3-2	-	TRBJ1-1	TGTGCCAGCAGCCAAGTCCGGACATTGAACACTGAAGCTTTCTTT	CASSQVRTLNTEAFF
-	TRBV19	-	TRBJ1-5	TGTGCCAGTAGTACGCCTGACAAAATCAATCAGCCCCAGCATTTT	CASSTPDKINQPQHF
-	TRBV4-3	-	TRBJ2-3	TGCGCCAGCAGCCAAGGCGGGGCATTCACAGATACGCAGTATTTT	CASSQGGAFTDTQYF
-	TRBV19	TRBD1	TRBJ2-7	TGTGCCAGTAGTAGAACCGGGACAGGGGGCTACGAGCAGTACTTC	CASSRTGTGGYEQYF
-	TRBV4-1	TRBD1	TRBJ1-1	TGCGCCAGCAGCCAGGACCGGGACAGGGTCACTGAAGCTTTCTTT	CASSQDRDRVTEAFF
-	TRBV5-5	TRBD1	TRBJ1-1	TGTGCCAGCAGCCCGGACAGGGGGCAATTGAACACTGAAGCTTTCTTT	CASSPDRGQLNTEAFF
-	TRBV6-6	-	TRBJ1-1	TGTGCCAGCTCCTGGGCAGCGAACACTGAAGCTTTCTTT	CASSWAANTEAFF
-	TRBV30	TRBD1	TRBJ2-7	TGTGCCTGGAGCCCCGGACAGGGATTAAACGAGCAGTACTTC	CAWSPGQGLNEQYF
-	TRBV6-5	-	TRBJ1-2	TGTGCCAGCAGTCGTTCGCTCGTAGGGCAGGGTGGCTACACCTTC	CASSRSLVGQGGYTF
-	TRBV9	TRBD2	TRBJ2-3	TGTGCCAGCAGCGTAGCTACGCTAGCGGGGGACACAGATACGCAGTATTTT	CASSVATLAGDTDTQYF
-	TRBV6-1	-	TRBJ1-6	TGTGCCAGCAGTGAACTACCTATATATGCCTATAATTCACCCCTCCACTTT	CASSELPIYAYNSPLHF
few	TRBV27	-	TRBJ1-5	TGTGCCAGCAAACACCCCAATCAGCCCCAGCATTTT	CASKHPNQPQHF
-	TRBV12-3/TRBV12-4	-	TRBJ1-2	TGTGCCAGCGCTGGGCCGAGCTATGGCTACACCTTC	CASAGPSYGYTF
-	TRBV7-9	TRBD2	TRBJ2-3	TGTGCCAGCAGCTTACTAGCGGGACACACAGATACGCAGTATTTT	CASSLLAGHTDTQYF
-	TRBV11-3	TRBD1	TRBJ2-2	TGTGCCAGCAGCTCAACCACAGGGGGGACCGGGGAGCTGTTTTTT	CASSSTTGGTGELFF
-	TRBV15	-	TRBJ1-4	TGTGCCACCAGCAGAGGAATGACAGAGAATGAAAAACTGTTTTTT	CATSRGMTENEKLFF
-	TRBV5-6	-	TRBJ2-5	TGTGCCAGCAGCTTGGCCCTAGCGCGTCAAGAGACCCAGTACTTC	CASSLALARQETQYF
-	TRBV5-6	-	TRBJ1-5	TGTGCCAGCAGCTCGAGGGCCAATCAGCCCCAGCATTTT	CASSSRANQPQHF
-	TRBV29-1	TRBD1	TRBJ1-3	TGCAGCGTTGAAGATACAGGGGAAGGAAACACCATATATTTT	CSVEDTGEGNTIYF
-	TRBV5-5	-	TRBJ1-2	TGTGCCAGCAGCCGAACTACTATACTCTATGGCTACACCTTC	CASSRTTILYGYTF
-	TRBV7-2	TRBD2	TRBJ2-3	TGTGCCAGCAGGTTGGGACTAGCCACAGATACGCAGTATTTT	CASRLGLATDTQYF
-	TRBV2	TRBD1	TRBJ1-6	TGTGCCAGCAGTGAGAATTTTCCAGGGGGCTTTTATTCACCCCTCCACTTT	CASSENFPGGFYSPLHF
-	TRBV2	-	TRBJ2-5	TGTGCCAGCAGCCGGACAGTCGCTGGGACCCAGTACTTC	CASSRTVAGTQYF
-	TRBV30	-	TRBJ2-1	TGTGCCTGGAGTGTAACTAGGCACTACAATGAGCAGTTCTTC	CAWSVTRHYNEQFF
once	TRBV3-1/TRBV3-2	-	TRBJ2-5	TGTGCCAGCAGCCAAGTTGGCGACAGGTCCTACTTC	CASSQVGDRSYF
-	TRBV27	TRBD2	TRBJ2-7	TGTGCCAGCAGTTTATTCCGGGAGGGATACGAGCAGTACTTC	CASSLFREGYEQYF
-	TRBV18	-	TRBJ1-1	TGTGCCAGCTCACCTTTACAGAACACTGAAGCTTTCTTT	CASSPLQNTEAFF
-	TRBV9	-	TRBJ2-3	TGTGCCAGCAGCGACAAAGATACGCAGTATTTT	CASSDKDTQYF
-	TRBV7-9	TRBD1	TRBJ1-2	TGTGCCAGCAGCTTAGAGCGACAGGGGGCTTGGAATGGCTACACCTTC	CASSLERQGAWNGYTF
-	TRBV12-5	-	TRBJ1-1	TGTGCTAGTGGAACGGGGATTGAAGCTTTCTTT	CASGTGIEAFF
once	TRBV7-9	-	TRBJ1-6	TGTGCCAGCAGCTCCGTACAGCCCAATTCACCCCTCCACTTT	CASSSVQPNSPLHF
-	TRBV4-2	TRBD2	TRBJ2-5	TGTGCCAGCAGCCAAGAACTGCCAGCGGGGGGCCAAGAGACCCAGTACTTC	CASSQELPAGGQETQYF
-	TRBV2	-	TRBJ1-4	TGTGCCAGCACTACTAGAATGGGGAGGGGTAATGAAAAACTGTTTTTT	CASTTRMGRGNEKLFF
-	TRBV19	TRBD2	TRBJ2-2	TGTGCCAGTAGTATAGTACCCTCGAGCGGGAGGGCCGGGGAGCTGTTTTTT	CASSIVPSSGRAGELFF
-	TRBV5-1	-	TRBJ2-1	TGCGCCAGCAGCCGCCAATTCTGGGGAGATGAGCAGTTCTTC	CASSRQFWGDEQFF
-	TRBV5-1	TRBD1	TRBJ2-7	TGCGCCAGCAGGTTGGGGACAGGGGGCTACGAGCAGTACTTC	CASRLGTGGYEQYF
-	TRBV10-1	TRBD2	TRBJ2-1	TGCGCCAGCAGTGAGTCGGGACTAGCGGGGTCCTCGAACAATGAGCAGTTCTTC	CASSESGLAGSSNNEQFF
-	TRBV4-1	-	TRBJ1-2	TGCGCCAGCAGCCAAGAGGGCAGCACCTCCTATGGCTACACCTTC	CASSQEGSTSYGYTF
-	TRBV5-1	TRBD1	TRBJ1-4	TGCGCCAGCAGCTTGGAAGGGGGCGCCCCCGAAAAACTGTTTTTT	CASSLEGGAPEKLFF
-	TRBV7-9	-	TRBJ1-5	TGTGCCAGCAGCTTCGGGCAGGGGTTTGGCAATCAGCCCCAGCATTTT	CASSFGQGFGNQPQHF
few	TRBV30	TRBD2	TRBJ2-1	TGTGCCTGGAGTGTACTAGCGAATTCCTACAATGAGCAGTTCTTC	CAWSVLANSYNEQFF